This record covers a single T cell receptor (beta chain). The antigen remains undetermined. This sample was included in a study of T-cell memory formation after mild COVID-19. General study points: Pre-infection memory harbored some responding clones, suggesting cross-reactive memory joined.

MiXCR, run by TCRdb on the 5' RACE reads, gives a single entry per CDR3 protein. The data contain over 60,000 distinct CDR3 sequences, over 15% of them singletons. From germline, CDR1 is DFQATT and CDR2 SNEGSKA (reference sequence). V lost 3 bases, J lost 6 bases, and 23 bases lay in between. This CDR3 has 16 residues. This sequence joins TRBV20-1 and TRBJ1-1; tentative D call: TRBD1 (6 bases). The clonotype was recovered from an adult woman who had mild COVID-19 (a few samples of this study predate the infection). Cell type and time point are not known. The sequenced sample consisted of PBMCs or a T cell subset sorted from them (not recorded which). CDR3 DNA sequence: TGCAGTGCTAGTTTCCGGGGGGCCAGGTTTTACTCTGAAGCTTTCTTT. Translated: CSASFRGARFYSEAFF.